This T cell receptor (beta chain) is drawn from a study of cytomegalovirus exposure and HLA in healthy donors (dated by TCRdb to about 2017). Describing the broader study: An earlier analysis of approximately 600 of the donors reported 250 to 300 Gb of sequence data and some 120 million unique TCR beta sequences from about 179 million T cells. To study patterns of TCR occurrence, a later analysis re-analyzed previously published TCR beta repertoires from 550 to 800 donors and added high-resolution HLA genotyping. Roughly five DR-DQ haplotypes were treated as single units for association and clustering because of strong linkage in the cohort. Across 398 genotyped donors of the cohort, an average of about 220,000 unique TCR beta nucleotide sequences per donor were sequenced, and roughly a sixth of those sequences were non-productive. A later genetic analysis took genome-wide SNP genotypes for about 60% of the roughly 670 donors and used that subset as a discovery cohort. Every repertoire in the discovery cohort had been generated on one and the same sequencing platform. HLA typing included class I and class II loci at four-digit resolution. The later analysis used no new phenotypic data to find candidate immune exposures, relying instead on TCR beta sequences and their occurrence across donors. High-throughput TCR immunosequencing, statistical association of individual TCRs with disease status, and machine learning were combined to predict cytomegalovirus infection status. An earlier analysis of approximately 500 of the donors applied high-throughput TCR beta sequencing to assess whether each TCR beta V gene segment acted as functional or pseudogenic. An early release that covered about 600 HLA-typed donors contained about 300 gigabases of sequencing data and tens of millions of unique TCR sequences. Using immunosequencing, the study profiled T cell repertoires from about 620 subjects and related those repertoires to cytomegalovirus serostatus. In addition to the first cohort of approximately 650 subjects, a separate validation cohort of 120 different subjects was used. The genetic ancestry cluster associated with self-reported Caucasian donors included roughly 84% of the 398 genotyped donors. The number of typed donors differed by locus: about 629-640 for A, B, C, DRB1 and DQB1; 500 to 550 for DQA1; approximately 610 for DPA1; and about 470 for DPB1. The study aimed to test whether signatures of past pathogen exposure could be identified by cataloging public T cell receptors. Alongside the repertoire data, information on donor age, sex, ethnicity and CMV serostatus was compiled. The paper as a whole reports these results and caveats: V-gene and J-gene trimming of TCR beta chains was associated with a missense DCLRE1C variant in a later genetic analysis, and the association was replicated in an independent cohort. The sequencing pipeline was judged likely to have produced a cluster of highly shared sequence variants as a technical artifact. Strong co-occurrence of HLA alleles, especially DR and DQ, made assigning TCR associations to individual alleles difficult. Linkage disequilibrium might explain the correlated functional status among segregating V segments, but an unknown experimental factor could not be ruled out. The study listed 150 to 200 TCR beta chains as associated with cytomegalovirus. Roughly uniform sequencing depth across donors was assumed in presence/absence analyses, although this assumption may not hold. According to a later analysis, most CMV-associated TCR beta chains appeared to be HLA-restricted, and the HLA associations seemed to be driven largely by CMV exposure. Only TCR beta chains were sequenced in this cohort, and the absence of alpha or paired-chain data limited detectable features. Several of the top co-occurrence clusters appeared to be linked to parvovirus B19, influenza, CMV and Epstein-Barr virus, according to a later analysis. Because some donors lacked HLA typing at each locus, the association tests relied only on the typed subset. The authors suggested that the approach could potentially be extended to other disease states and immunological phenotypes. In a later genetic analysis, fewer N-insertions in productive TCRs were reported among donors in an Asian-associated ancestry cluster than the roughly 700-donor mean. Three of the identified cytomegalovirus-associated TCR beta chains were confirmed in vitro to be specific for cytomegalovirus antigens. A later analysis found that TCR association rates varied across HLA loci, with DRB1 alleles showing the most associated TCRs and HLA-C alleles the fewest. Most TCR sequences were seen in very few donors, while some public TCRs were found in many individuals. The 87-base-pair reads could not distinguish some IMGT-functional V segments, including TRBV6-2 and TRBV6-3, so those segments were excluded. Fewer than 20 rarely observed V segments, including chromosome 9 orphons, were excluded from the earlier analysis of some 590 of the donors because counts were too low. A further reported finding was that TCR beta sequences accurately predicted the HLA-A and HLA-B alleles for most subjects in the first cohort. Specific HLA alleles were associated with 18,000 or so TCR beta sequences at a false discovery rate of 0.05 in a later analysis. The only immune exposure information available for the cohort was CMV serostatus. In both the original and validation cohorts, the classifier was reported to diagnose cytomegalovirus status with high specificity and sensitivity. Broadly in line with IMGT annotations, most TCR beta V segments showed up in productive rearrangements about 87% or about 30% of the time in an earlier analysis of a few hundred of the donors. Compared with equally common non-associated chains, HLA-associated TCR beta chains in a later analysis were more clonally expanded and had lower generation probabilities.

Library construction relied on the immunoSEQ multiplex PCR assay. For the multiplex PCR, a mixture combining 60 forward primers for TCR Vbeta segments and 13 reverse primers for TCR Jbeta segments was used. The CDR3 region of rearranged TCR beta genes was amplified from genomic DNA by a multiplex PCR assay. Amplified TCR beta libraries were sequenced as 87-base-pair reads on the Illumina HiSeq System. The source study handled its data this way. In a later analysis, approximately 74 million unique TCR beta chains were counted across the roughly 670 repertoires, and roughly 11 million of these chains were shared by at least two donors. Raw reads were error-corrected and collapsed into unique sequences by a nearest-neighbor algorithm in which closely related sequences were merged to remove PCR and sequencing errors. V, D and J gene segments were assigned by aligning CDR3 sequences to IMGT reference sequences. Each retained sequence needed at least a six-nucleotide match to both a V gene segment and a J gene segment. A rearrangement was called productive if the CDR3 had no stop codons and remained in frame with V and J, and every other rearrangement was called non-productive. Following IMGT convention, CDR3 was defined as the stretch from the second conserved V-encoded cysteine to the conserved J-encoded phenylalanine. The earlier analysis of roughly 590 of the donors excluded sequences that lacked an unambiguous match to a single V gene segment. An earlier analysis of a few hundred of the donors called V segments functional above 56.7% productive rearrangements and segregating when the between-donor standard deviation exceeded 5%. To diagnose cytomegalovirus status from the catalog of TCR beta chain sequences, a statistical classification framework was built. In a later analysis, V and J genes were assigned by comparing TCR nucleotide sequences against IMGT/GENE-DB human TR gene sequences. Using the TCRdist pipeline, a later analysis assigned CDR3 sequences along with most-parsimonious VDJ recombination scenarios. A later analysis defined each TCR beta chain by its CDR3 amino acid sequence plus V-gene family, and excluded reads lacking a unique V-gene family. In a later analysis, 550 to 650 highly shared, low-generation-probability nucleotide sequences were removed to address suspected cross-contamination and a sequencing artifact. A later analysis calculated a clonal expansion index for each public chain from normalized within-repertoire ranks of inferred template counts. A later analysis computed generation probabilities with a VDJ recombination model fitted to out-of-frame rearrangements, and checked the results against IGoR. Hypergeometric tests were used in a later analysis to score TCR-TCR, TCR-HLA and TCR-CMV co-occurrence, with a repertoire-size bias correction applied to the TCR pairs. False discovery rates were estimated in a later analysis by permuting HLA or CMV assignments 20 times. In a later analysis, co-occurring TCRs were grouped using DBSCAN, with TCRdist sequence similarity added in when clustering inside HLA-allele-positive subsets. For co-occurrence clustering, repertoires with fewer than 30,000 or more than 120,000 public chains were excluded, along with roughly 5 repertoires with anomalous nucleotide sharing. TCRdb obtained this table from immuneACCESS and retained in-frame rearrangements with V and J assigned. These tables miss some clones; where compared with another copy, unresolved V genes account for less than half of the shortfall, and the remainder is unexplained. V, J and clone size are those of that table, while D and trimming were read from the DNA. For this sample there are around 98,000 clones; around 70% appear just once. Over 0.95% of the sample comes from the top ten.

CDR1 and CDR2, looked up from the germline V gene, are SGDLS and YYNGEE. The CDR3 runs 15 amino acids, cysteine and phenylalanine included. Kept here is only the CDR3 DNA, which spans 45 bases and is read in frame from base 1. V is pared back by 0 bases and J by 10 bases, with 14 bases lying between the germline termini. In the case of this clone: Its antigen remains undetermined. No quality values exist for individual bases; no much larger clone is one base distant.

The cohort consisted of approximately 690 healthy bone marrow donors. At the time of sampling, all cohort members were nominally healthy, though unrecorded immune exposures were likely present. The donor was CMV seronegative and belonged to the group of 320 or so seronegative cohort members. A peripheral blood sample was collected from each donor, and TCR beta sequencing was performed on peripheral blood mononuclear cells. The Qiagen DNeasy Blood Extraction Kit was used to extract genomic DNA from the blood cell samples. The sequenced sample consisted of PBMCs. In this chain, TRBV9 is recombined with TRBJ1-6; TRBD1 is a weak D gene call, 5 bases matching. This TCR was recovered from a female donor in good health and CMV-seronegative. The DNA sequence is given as TGTGCCAGCAGCGTAGAGACGGGAGGGGACTCACCCCTCCACTTT. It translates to CASSVETGGDSPLHF.